The present T cell receptor (beta chain) was sequenced within a study of T-cell reconstitution after alpha-beta-depleted transplantation in children. Study-level findings and limits: T-cell numbers and diversity one year post-transplant derived largely from freshly generated T cells. Expanded clones from the graft, numbering several hundred, reportedly supplied alpha-beta T cells about two months after transplant. The study traced high day-60 TCRbeta diversity in some patients to surviving recipient T cells and thymic progenitors.

CDR3 length equals 14 residues. Germline V gene sequence: CDR1 SGHVS, CDR2 FQNEAQ. V was cut by 3 bases and J by 4 bases, with 13 bases left in between. Unique molecular identifiers featured in how the TCRbeta library was prepared. Each CDR3 protein gets one entry after TCRdb re-called the PCR reads with MiXCR. Of more than 85,000 distinct CDR3 sequences in the sample, about 7.5% are singletons; the top ten hold roughly 17%. This clonotype was counted a few times. Its specificity is unknown. The sequence came from a boy younger than 10 with acute lymphoblastic leukemia, due to receive a stem cell transplant. V is TRBV7-8 and J is TRBJ2-7; D perhaps matches TRBD2 (5 bases). The sequencing here drew on PBMCs, taken before TCRalphabeta/CD19-depleted stem cell transplant. CDR3 amino acids: CASSLGPLAYEQYF. CDR3 in DNA: TGTGCCAGCAGCTTGGGCCCCCTAGCTTACGAGCAGTACTTC. Using reference TRBV7-8 and TRBJ2-7 for the parts outside the CDR3, the full variable domain is GAGVSQSPRYKVAKRGQDVALRCDPISGHVSLFWYQQALGQGPEFLTYFQNEAQLDKSGLPSDRFFAERPEGSVSTLKIQRTQQEDSAVYLCASSLGPLAYEQYFGPGTRLTVT.